Below are 25 T cell receptor beta chains sequenced from a single sample in a study of blood T cell repertoires in COVID-19. The protocol was immunoSEQ multiplex PCR, while the TCRdb copy is restricted to in-frame clones and leaves out a portion. The sample has approximately 290,000 clones, 70% to 90% seen once; the top ten hold 0.85% to 1%. The specimen sequenced was peripheral blood. The receptors originated from a human donor with COVID-19, enrolled during active disease. The donor label of this sample is uncertain.

The genes are TRBV29-1 and TRBJ1-1; the D gene is possibly TRBD1 (5 bases). Looked up from germline, CDR1 is SQVTM and CDR2 is ANQGSEA. V was clipped by 5 bases and J by 3 bases, with 16 bases between them. There are 14 residues in the CDR3. CDR3 sequence: CSVPPGVGDTEAFF. Here the CDR3 DNA reads TGCAGCGTTCCCCCGGGGGTTGGGGACACTGAAGCTTTCTTT.

The rearrangement links TRBV24-1 to TRBJ1-2, with 11 bases matching TRBD1. There are 15 residues in the CDR3. Trimming cost V 3 bases and J 6 bases; bases outside gene matches: 5. From germline, CDR1 is KGHDR and CDR2 SFDVKD. The CDR3 protein is CATSDTDRGQDGYTF. CDR3 DNA: TGTGCCACCAGTGATACGGACAGGGGGCAGGATGGCTACACCTTC.

The rearrangement uses TRBV30 and TRBJ2-7; 7 nucleotides agree with TRBD2. This CDR3 comprises 15 residues. Germline V gene data show CDR1 as GTSNPN and CDR2 as SVGIG (reference sequence). V was clipped by 0 bases and J by 5 bases; unmatched bases: 10. This CDR3 reads CAWSVLAGVKNEQYF. CDR3 in DNA: TGTGCCTGGAGTGTATTGGCGGGGGTAAAGAACGAGCAGTACTTC.

The rearrangement links TRBV25-1 to TRBJ1-5; tentative D call: TRBD1 (6 bases). Germline V lookup: CDR1 MGHDK, CDR2 SYGVNS. V was pared by 8 bases and J by 0 bases, with 14 bases between. The CDR3 covers 15 residues. As DNA, the CDR3 is TGTGCCAGCGATCCGGACAGTTATAGCAATCAGCCCCAGCATTTT. Translating gives CASDPDSYSNQPQHF.

This chain uses TRBV9 with TRBJ1-2; 10 nucleotides match TRBD1. The CDR3 spans 13 residues. In germline, CDR1 is SGDLS, CDR2 YYNGEE. The V gene end was trimmed by 5 bases and the J gene end by 4 bases; junction bases not matched to a gene: 2. The CDR3 DNA reads TGTGCCAGCAGAGGACAGGGGGTCTATGGCTACACCTTC. Its protein is CASRGQGVYGYTF.

The chain carries TRBV28 and TRBJ1-2, with D unclear. V lost 5 bases and J 3 bases, leaving 7 bases between the germline ends. The CDR3 has 12 residues. Germline CDR1 and CDR2: MDHEN and SYDVKM. This chain's CDR3 is CASSKTDYGYTF. The DNA for the CDR3 is TGTGCCAGCAGTAAAACGGACTATGGCTACACCTTC.

The CDR3 nucleotides are TGTGCCAGCAGCTCCACTTCAGGGGGGACTGAAGCTTTCTTT. Encoded protein: CASSSTSGGTEAFF. The chain joins TRBV7-3 to TRBJ1-1; 7 bases are shared with TRBD1. The CDR3 contains 14 residues. V trimming: 4 bases; J trimming: 5 bases; junction bases outside the gene matches: 7. Germline CDR1 is SGHTA and CDR2 is FQGTGA.

The chain joins TRBV5-1 to TRBJ1-2; 7 bases agree with TRBD1. From germline, CDR1 is SGHRS and CDR2 YFSETQ. J lost 7 bases, V lost 2 bases, and 8 bases had no gene match. The CDR3 runs 14 residues. As DNA, the CDR3 is TGCGCCAGCAGCTTTTTGGGGGACAGCAGTGGCTACACCTTC. Translating it yields CASSFLGDSSGYTF. Supplemented by reference TRBV5-1 and TRBJ1-2, the full variable domain reads KAGVTQTPRYLIKTRGQQVTLSCSPISGHRSVSWYQQTPGQGLQFLFEYFSETQRNKGNFPGRFSGRQFSNSRSEMNVSTLELGDSALYLCASSFLGDSSGYTFGSGTRLTVV.

V usage is TRBV6-2 or TRBV6-3 and J usage is TRBJ2-7, with unresolved D. Trimming took 2 bases from V and 2 from J, leaving 10 bases between them. Per the germline V gene, CDR1 is MNHEY and CDR2 is SVGEGT. CDR3 size: 14 residues. As DNA, the CDR3 is TGTGCCAGCAGTTACCAACATGTAACCTACGAGCAGTACTTC. Protein product: CASSYQHVTYEQYF.

This sequence joins TRBV5-4 and TRBJ2-7; 11 positions agree with TRBD2. Trimming removed 4 bases from V and 4 bases from J; junction bases left unmatched: 7. CDR1 and CDR2 (germline): SGHNT, YYREEE (reference sequence). The CDR3 extends over 15 amino acids. CDR3 sequence reads: CASSLTSGSAYEQYF. The CDR3 bases are TGTGCCAGCAGCCTAACTAGCGGGAGTGCGTACGAGCAGTACTTC.

The V and J genes are TRBV7-9 and TRBJ2-1, with a possible D match to TRBD2 (5 bases). The germline V gene encodes CDR1 SEHNR and CDR2 FQNEAQ (reference sequence). The CDR3 sequence is 15 residues long. V gave up 3 bases and J gave up 4 bases, with 13 bases separating them. DNA of the CDR3: TGTGCCAGCAGCTTTTCTAGCCGCGAATACAATGAGCAGTTCTTC. Translation: CASSFSSREYNEQFF. Using reference TRBV7-9 and TRBJ2-1 for the parts outside the CDR3, the full variable domain is DTGVSQNPRHKITKRGQNVTFRCDPISEHNRLYWYRQTLGQGPEFLTYFQNEAQLEKSRLLSDRFSAERPKGSFSTLEIQRTEQGDSAMYLCASSFSSREYNEQFFGPGTRLTVL.

The chain links TRBV29-1 to TRBJ1-2; D possibly corresponds to TRBD1 (5 bases). Germline assignment: CDR1 SQVTM and CDR2 ANQGSEA. The length of the CDR3 is 14 residues. The V end was cut by 4 bases, the J end by 0 bases, with 12 bases between. The chain's CDR3 is CSVARQTTNYGYTF. The CDR3 coding sequence is TGCAGCGTTGCCCGACAGACAACTAACTATGGCTACACCTTC.

The sample holds a few counts of this clone. This chain joins TRBV6-6 and TRBJ1-5; D is perhaps TRBD1 (5 bases). CDR1 and CDR2 (germline): MNHNY, SVGAGI (reference sequence). This CDR3 spans 15 amino acids. Trimming removed 0 bases at V and 4 bases at J, with 10 bases between. CDR3 bases: TGTGCCAGCAGTTACTCGAGGCAGGGTAATCAGCCCCAGCATTTT. Protein sequence: CASSYSRQGNQPQHF.

The genes are TRBV7-8 and TRBJ2-7, with TRBD1 as a possible D gene (5 bases). CDR1 SGHVS and CDR2 FQNEAQ come from the germline V gene. The CDR3 is 15 amino acids. V was clipped by 0 bases and J by 2 bases, with 11 bases between them. The CDR3 DNA sequence: TGTGCCAGCAGCTTAGCCTGGGGCGAAACCTACGAGCAGTACTTC. It codes for CASSLAWGETYEQYF. Based on the CDR3 plus reference TRBV7-8 and TRBJ2-7, the full variable domain is GAGVSQSPRYKVAKRGQDVALRCDPISGHVSLFWYQQALGQGPEFLTYFQNEAQLDKSGLPSDRFFAERPEGSVSTLKIQRTQQEDSAVYLCASSLAWGETYEQYFGPGTRLTVT.

V gene TRBV11-2 combines with J gene TRBJ2-2; TRBD1 might be the D (5 bases). Germline assignment: CDR1 SGHAT and CDR2 FQNNGV. The CDR3 sequence is 14 residues long. V lost 1 base to trimming and J lost 8 bases, with 11 bases between them. CDR3 nucleotides: TGTGCCAGCAGCTTAGGCAGGGCCATAGGGGAGCTGTTTTTT. This translates into CASSLGRAIGELFF.

The chain combines TRBV7-3 with TRBJ1-1; D perhaps matches TRBD1 (6 bases). The CDR3 runs 14 residues. Germline-derived CDR1 and CDR2 are SGHTA and FQGTGA. The V end was cut by 4 bases, the J end by 6 bases, with 15 bases between. The CDR3 loop is CASSSQGSSAEAFF. CDR3 bases: TGTGCCAGCAGCTCACAGGGCTCGAGCGCTGAAGCTTTCTTT. The full variable domain, its missing parts supplied by reference TRBV7-3 and TRBJ1-1, is GAGVSQTPSNKVTEKGKYVELRCDPISGHTALYWYRQSLGQGPEFLIYFQGTGAADDSGLPNDRFFAVRPEGSVSTLKIQRTERGDSAVYLCASSSQGSSAEAFFGQGTRLTVV.

CDR3 residues: CASSYAPGLEFF. The CDR3 nucleotides read TGTGCCAGCAGTTACGCCCCGGGACTGGAGTTCTTC. The rearrangement joins TRBV6-2 or TRBV6-3 to TRBJ2-1; possibly TRBD2 for D (6 bases). The V and J ends lost 2 bases and 14 bases respectively, with 13 bases between them. Germline CDR1 reads MNHEY; CDR2 reads SVGEGT. The CDR3 contains 12 residues.

The V gene is TRBV3-1 (or the pseudogene TRBV3-2), the J gene TRBJ1-1; D call uncertain. The length of the CDR3 is 13 residues. Trimming removed 6 bases from V and 0 bases from J, with 8 bases in between. Germline CDR1 and CDR2: LGHDT and YNNKEL (reference sequence). Here the CDR3 reads CASSEGMNTEAFF. The CDR3 coding sequence is TGTGCCAGCAGTGAGGGCATGAACACTGAAGCTTTCTTT.

This clone was recorded only once. In nucleotides, the CDR3 is TGTGCCAGCTCACCCGAATCGACAGGGACTGGAAACACCATATATTTT. Translation: CASSPESTGTGNTIYF. The chain has TRBV18 and TRBJ1-3; 7 nucleotides match TRBD1. The germline V gene encodes CDR1 KGHSH and CDR2 LQKENI. Trimming took 3 bases from V and 2 from J; bases not matched to a gene: 7. The CDR3 loop spans 16 amino acids.

The rearrangement joins TRBV19 to TRBJ2-3; D call uncertain. CDR3 length: 14 amino acids. Per the germline V gene, CDR1 is LNHDA and CDR2 is SQIVND (reference sequence). Trimming pared 1 base from V and 6 bases from J, leaving 11 bases between. The CDR3 protein is CASSIGPSGDTQYF. DNA of the CDR3: TGTGCCAGTAGTATAGGGCCCTCTGGCGATACGCAGTATTTT.

Only a few counts were recorded for this clone. This chain uses TRBV19 with TRBJ2-1, with 9 positions matching TRBD2. The CDR3 extends over 15 amino acids. The J segment lost 7 bases and the V segment lost 4 bases, leaving 8 bases of the junction unmatched. Germline values: CDR1 LNHDA, CDR2 SQIVND (reference sequence). The CDR3 sequence is CASSTPGLATNEQFF. CDR3 in DNA: TGTGCCAGTAGTACTCCGGGACTAGCAACGAATGAGCAGTTCTTC.

The J gene is TRBJ1-1, the V gene TRBV15, with a weak D call TRBD1 (5 bases). Trimming removed 2 bases at V and 4 bases at J, with 11 bases between. In germline, CDR1 is LNHNV, CDR2 YYDKDF (reference sequence). CDR3 length: 14 residues. The CDR3 DNA reads TGTGCCACCAGCAGAATGGGGGGTTCCACTGAAGCTTTCTTT. This encodes CATSRMGGSTEAFF.

This clone showed up just a few times. V gene TRBV5-6 combines with J gene TRBJ2-3; 11 bases agree with TRBD2. This CDR3 region has 17 residues. Germline CDR1 SGHDT, CDR2 YYEEEE. With 1 base clipped from V and 6 bases from J, the junction kept 10 bases outside the gene matches. The CDR3 bases are TGTGCCAGCAGCTTGACGGTAGCGGGAGGGTTCGTGGATACGCAGTATTTT. This codes for CASSLTVAGGFVDTQYF.

V usage is TRBV6-6 and J usage is TRBJ1-2; 12 nucleotides align to TRBD1. V was pared by 5 bases and J by 3 bases, with 10 bases of the junction left unmatched. Per the germline V gene, CDR1 is MNHNY and CDR2 is SVGAGI (reference sequence). There are 17 residues in the CDR3. The CDR3 region has the DNA TGTGCCAGCAGTCGATATCTGGGACAGGGGGCCGACTATGGCTACACCTTC. Translation gives CASSRYLGQGADYGYTF.

The gene calls are TRBV19 and TRBJ1-5; 8 bases map to TRBD1. The CDR3 loop spans 15 amino acids. The V and J ends lost 5 bases and 6 bases, in that order; junction bases with no gene match: 9. In germline, CDR1 is LNHDA, CDR2 SQIVND (reference sequence). CDR3 sequence: CASSPQGATFQPQHF. CDR3 in DNA: TGTGCCAGTAGTCCTCAGGGGGCCACTTTTCAGCCCCAGCATTTT.